This T cell receptor (beta chain) was captured in a study of OX40 agonist ivuxolimab in advanced cancers. Overall study: Ivuxolimab, an antibody that agonizes OX40 (CD134), was administered to the patients.

Samples were taken at baseline and on day 1 of cycles 4 and 7. Germline V gene sequence: CDR1 MGHRA, CDR2 YSYEKL. Trimming at V came to 2 bases and at J to 2 bases, leaving 6 bases not matched to a gene. The CDR3 consists of 16 residues. Measured with immunoSEQ multiplex PCR; TCRdb has only the in-frame clones, and not every one. The table has about 50,000 clones, around 84% seen once. The rearrangement links TRBV4-1 to TRBJ1-3; 7 bases map to TRBD1. The sequence came from an adult with an advanced solid tumor such as melanoma, head and neck, liver or kidney cancer. The sequencing used CD4+ or CD8+ T cells sorted from blood, collected in a trial of the OX40 agonist ivuxolimab. The DNA of the CDR3 is TGCGCCAGCAGCCAACCGGGACAGCGAACTGGAAACACCATATATTTT. It codes for CASSQPGQRTGNTIYF.